Included here is one T cell receptor beta chain sequence, with context. These data belong to a study of cytomegalovirus exposure and HLA in healthy donors. The method was immunoSEQ multiplex PCR; TCRdb's version includes in-frame clones alone and lacks a portion of them. The data contain about 150,000 clones, less than 90% of them singletons. Germline values: CDR1 MDHEN, CDR2 SYDVKM. Trimming removed 7 bases from V and 1 base from J, with 10 bases in between. The CDR3 extends over 13 amino acids. The V and J genes are TRBV28 and TRBJ1-1; tentative D call: TRBD1 (5 bases). This receptor was identified in a woman aged 18-29 years in good health and CMV-seropositive. Sequencing was carried out using PBMCs. In DNA form, the CDR3 reads TGTGCCAGCAATACAGGTGGGAACACTGAAGCTTTCTTT. Its translation is CASNTGGNTEAFF.